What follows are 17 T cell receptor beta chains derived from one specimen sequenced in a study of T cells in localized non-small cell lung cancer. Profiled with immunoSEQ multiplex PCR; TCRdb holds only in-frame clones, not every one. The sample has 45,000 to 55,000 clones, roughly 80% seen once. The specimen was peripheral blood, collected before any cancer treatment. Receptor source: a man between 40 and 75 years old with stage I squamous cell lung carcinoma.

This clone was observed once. The CDR3 loop reads CAISDRGDYGYTF. DNA of the CDR3: TGTGCCATCAGTGATAGGGGTGACTATGGCTACACCTTC. The chain recombines TRBV10-3 with TRBJ1-2, with a tentative D call TRBD1 (5 bases). V lost 3 bases, J lost 3 bases, and 8 bases lay in between. Germline V CDR1 and CDR2: ENHRY, SYGVKD. The CDR3 spans 13 residues.

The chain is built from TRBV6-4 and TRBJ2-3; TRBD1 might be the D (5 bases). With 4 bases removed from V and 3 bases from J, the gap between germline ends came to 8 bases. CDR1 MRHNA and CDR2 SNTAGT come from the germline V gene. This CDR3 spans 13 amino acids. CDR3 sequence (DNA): TGTGCCAGCAGTGGCAGGGTGACAGATACGCAGTATTTT. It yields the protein CASSGRVTDTQYF.

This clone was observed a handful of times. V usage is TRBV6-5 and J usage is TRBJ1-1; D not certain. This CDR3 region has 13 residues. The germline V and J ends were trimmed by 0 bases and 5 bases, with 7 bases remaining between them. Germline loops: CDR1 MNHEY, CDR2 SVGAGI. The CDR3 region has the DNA TGTGCCAGCAGTTACTCCCGGGGAACTGAAGCTTTCTTT. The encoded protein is CASSYSRGTEAFF.

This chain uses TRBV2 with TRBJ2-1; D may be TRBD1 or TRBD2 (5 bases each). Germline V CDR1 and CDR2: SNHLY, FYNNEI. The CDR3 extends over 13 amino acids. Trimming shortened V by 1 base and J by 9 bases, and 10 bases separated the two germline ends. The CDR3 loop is CASSEVAGTEQFF. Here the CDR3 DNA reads TGTGCCAGCAGTGAAGTTGCAGGGACTGAGCAGTTCTTC. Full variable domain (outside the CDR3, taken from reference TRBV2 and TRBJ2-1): EPEVTQTPSHQVTQMGQEVILRCVPISNHLYFYWYRQILGQKVEFLVSFYNNEISEKSEIFDDQFSVERPDGSNFTLKIRSTKLEDSAMYFCASSEVAGTEQFFGPGTRLTVL.

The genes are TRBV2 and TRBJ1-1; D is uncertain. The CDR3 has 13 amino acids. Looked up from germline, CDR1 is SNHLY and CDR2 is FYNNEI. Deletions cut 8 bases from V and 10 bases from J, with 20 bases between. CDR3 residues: CASRETRDLTAFF. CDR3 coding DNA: TGTGCCAGCCGAGAAACAAGAGACTTGACAGCTTTCTTT.

CDR3: CASSLSSGELFF. The CDR3 region has the DNA TGTGCCAGCAGCTTATCTTCCGGGGAGCTGTTTTTT. J is TRBJ2-2 and V is TRBV7-2; D unresolved. V was trimmed by 2 bases and J by 6 bases, leaving 4 bases between them. CDR1 is SGHTA and CDR2 is FQGNSA in the germline V gene. The CDR3 is 12 residues long.

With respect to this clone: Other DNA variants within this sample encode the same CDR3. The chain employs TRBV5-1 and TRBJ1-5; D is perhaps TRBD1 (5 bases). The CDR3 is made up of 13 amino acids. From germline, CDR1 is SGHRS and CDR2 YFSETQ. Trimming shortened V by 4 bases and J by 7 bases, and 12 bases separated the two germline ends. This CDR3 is CASSPTGDQPQHF. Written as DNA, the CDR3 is TGCGCCAGCAGCCCTACTGGGGACCAGCCCCAGCATTTT.

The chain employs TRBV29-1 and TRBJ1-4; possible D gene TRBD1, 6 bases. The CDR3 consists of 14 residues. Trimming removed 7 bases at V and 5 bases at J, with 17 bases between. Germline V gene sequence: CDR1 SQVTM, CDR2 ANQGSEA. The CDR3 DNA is TGCAGCGCCGCCCCGGGGCAGGGGAATGAAAAACTGTTTTTT. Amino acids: CSAAPGQGNEKLFF.

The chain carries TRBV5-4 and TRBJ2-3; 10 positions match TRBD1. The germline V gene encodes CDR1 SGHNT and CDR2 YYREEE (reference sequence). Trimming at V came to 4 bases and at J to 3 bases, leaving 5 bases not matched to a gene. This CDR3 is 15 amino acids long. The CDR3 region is CASSLGQGMTDTQYF. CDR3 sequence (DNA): TGTGCCAGCAGCCTGGGACAGGGGATGACAGATACGCAGTATTTT. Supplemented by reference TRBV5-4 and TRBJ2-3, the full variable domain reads ETGVTQSPTHLIKTRGQQVTLRCSSQSGHNTVSWYQQALGQGPQFIFQYYREEENGRGNFPPRFSGLQFPNYSSELNVNALELDDSALYLCASSLGQGMTDTQYFGPGTRLTVL.

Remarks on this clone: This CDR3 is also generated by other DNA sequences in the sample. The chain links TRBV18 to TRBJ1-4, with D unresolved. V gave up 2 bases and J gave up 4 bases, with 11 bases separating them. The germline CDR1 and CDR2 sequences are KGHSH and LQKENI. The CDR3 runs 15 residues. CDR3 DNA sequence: TGTGCCAGCTCACCAACCTTTGGACTTAATGAAAAACTGTTTTTT. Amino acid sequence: CASSPTFGLNEKLFF. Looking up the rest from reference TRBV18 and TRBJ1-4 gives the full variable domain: NAGVMQNPRHLVRRRGQEARLRCSPMKGHSHVYWYRQLPEEGLKFMVYLQKENIIDESGMPKERFSAEFPKEGPSILRIQQVVRGDSAAYFCASSPTFGLNEKLFFGSGTQLSVL.

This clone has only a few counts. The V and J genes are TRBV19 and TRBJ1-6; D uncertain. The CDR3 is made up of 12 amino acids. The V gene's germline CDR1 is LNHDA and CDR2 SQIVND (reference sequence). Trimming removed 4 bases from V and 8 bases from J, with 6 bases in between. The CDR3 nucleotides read TGTGCCAGTAGTACAAGAGATTCACCCCTCCACTTT. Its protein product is CASSTRDSPLHF. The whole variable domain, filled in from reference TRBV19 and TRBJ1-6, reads DGGITQSPKYLFRKEGQNVTLSCEQNLNHDAMYWYRQDPGQGLRLIYYSQIVNDFQKGDIAEGYSVSREKKESFPLTVTSAQKNPTAFYLCASSTRDSPLHFGNGTRLTVT.

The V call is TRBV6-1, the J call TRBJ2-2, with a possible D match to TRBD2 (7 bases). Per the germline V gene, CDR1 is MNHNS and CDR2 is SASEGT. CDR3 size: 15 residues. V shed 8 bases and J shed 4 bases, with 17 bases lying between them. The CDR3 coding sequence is TGTGCCAGCGTGTCTGGGGGGGCCCCCACCGGGGAGCTGTTTTTT. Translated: CASVSGGAPTGELFF.

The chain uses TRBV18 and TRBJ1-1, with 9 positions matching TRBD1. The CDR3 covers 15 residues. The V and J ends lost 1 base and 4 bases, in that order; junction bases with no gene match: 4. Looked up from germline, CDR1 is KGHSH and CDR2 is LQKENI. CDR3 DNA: TGTGCCAGCTCACCACTCGACAGGGGGAGCACTGAAGCTTTCTTT. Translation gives CASSPLDRGSTEAFF.

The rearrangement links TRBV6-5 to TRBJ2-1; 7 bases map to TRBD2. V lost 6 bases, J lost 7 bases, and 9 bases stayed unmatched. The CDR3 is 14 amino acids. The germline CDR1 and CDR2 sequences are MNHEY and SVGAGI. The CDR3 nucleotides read TGTGCCAGCAGCCCCCGACGGGGGGAGAATGAGCAGTTCTTC. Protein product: CASSPRRGENEQFF.

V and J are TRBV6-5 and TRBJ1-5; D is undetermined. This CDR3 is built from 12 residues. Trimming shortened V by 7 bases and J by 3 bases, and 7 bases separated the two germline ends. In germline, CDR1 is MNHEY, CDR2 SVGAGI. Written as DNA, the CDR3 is TGTGCCAGCAAGGTTGTCAATCAGCCCCAGCATTTT. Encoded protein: CASKVVNQPQHF.

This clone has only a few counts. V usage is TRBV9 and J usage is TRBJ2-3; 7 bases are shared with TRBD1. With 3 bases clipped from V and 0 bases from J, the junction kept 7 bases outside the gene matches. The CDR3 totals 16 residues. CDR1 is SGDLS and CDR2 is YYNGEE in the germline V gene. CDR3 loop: CASSGGQKSSTDTQYF. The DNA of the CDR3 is TGTGCCAGCAGCGGGGGACAGAAATCTAGCACAGATACGCAGTATTTT. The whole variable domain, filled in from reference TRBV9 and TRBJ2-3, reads DSGVTQTPKHLITATGQRVTLRCSPRSGDLSVYWYQQSLDQGLQFLIQYYNGEERAKGNILERFSAQQFPDLHSELNLSSLELGDSALYFCASSGGQKSSTDTQYFGPGTRLTVL.

CDR3 sequence: CASSQDYRVNQPQHF. The DNA for the CDR3 is TGTGCCAGCAGCCAGGACTACAGGGTTAATCAGCCCCAGCATTTT. The chain employs TRBV14 and TRBJ1-5; TRBD1 might be the D (6 bases). CDR1 SGHDN and CDR2 FVKESK come from the germline V gene. The CDR3 loop spans 15 amino acids. The V end lost 3 bases, the J end lost 4 bases, and 13 bases lay between the germline ends.